One and the same sample provided the 19 T cell receptor beta chains below, sequenced in a study of blood T cell repertoires in COVID-19. TCRdb keeps only in-frame clones here, not all; method: immunoSEQ multiplex PCR. The sample yields about 220,000 clones, around 84% seen once. The sequenced sample consisted of peripheral blood. The receptors originated from a woman aged 60-75 years who had recovered from COVID-19.

This chain uses TRBV13 with TRBJ2-3; 8 bases are a match to TRBD2. The CDR3 is 19 amino acids. The V gene's germline CDR1 is PRHDT and CDR2 FYEKMQ (reference sequence). Losses at the gene ends were 5 bases for V and 4 bases for J; bases not matched to a gene: 20. The CDR3 loop reads CASSPTTLRPGLESDTQYF. For the CDR3, the DNA is TGTGCCAGCAGCCCCACAACCCTTCGCCCGGGACTAGAATCAGATACGCAGTATTTT. Using reference TRBV13 and TRBJ2-3 for the parts outside the CDR3, the full variable domain is AAGVIQSPRHLIKEKRETATLKCYPIPRHDTVYWYQQGPGQDPQFLISFYEKMQSDKGSIPDRFSAQQFSDYHSELNMSSLELGDSALYFCASSPTTLRPGLESDTQYFGPGTRLTVL.

The rearrangement joins TRBV19 to TRBJ2-3; 10 bases fit TRBD1. The germline gives CDR1 LNHDA, CDR2 SQIVND (reference sequence). CDR3 size: 16 residues. The J segment lost 3 bases and the V segment lost 4 bases, leaving 7 bases of the junction unmatched. The CDR3 region is CASSSRLDRGTDTQYF. CDR3 in DNA: TGTGCCAGTAGTAGTCGCTTGGACAGGGGGACAGATACGCAGTATTTT.

The chain has TRBV5-1 and TRBJ1-1; 7 nucleotides match TRBD1. J was trimmed by 0 bases and V by 0 bases; bases with no gene match: 2. The CDR3 spans 15 residues. Germline assignment: CDR1 SGHRS and CDR2 YFSETQ. CDR3 sequence (DNA): TGCGCCAGCAGCTTGGACAGGGGAGTGAACACTGAAGCTTTCTTT. It translates to CASSLDRGVNTEAFF.

CDR3 DNA sequence: TGTGCCTGGAGCGAACAAGGGGTTTACACCATATATTTT. This gives the protein CAWSEQGVYTIYF. The chain combines TRBV30 with TRBJ1-3, with a weak D call TRBD1 (5 bases). The CDR3 covers 13 residues. Per germline, CDR1 GTSNPN and CDR2 SVGIG (reference sequence). V was trimmed by 3 bases and J by 8 bases, leaving 14 bases between them.

The chain is built from TRBV10-2 and TRBJ2-2; 8 bases fit TRBD2. Germline V lookup: CDR1 WSHSY, CDR2 SAAADI. The length of the CDR3 is 14 residues. V trimming: 7 bases; J trimming: 7 bases; junction bases outside the gene matches: 8. The DNA for the CDR3 is TGCGCCAGCAAGAGCGGGGGATCGGTCGGGGAGCTGTTTTTT. Amino acid sequence: CASKSGGSVGELFF.

This clone was seen more than once but under ten times. The chain uses TRBV3-1 (or the pseudogene TRBV3-2) and TRBJ2-2; 9 nucleotides match TRBD2. CDR3 length: 17 amino acids. The germline V gene has CDR1 LGHDT and CDR2 YNNKEL (reference sequence). J gave up 8 bases and V 1 base, and 11 bases lay outside the gene matches. The CDR3 is CASSQGGIAGEPGELFF. The CDR3 DNA is TGTGCCAGCAGCCAAGGAGGGATAGCGGGAGAACCTGGGGAGCTGTTTTTT.

This sequence joins TRBV7-8 and TRBJ2-2; 8 bases are shared with TRBD1. This CDR3 is built from 12 residues. Germline assignment: CDR1 SGHVS and CDR2 FQNEAQ. Trimming cost V 5 bases and J 14 bases; bases outside gene matches: 7. The CDR3 sequence: CASSPRQGKLFF. As DNA, the CDR3 is TGTGCCAGCAGCCCCCGACAGGGGAAACTGTTTTTT. The full variable domain, in which reference TRBV7-8 and TRBJ2-2 provide the parts outside the CDR3, is GAGVSQSPRYKVAKRGQDVALRCDPISGHVSLFWYQQALGQGPEFLTYFQNEAQLDKSGLPSDRFFAERPEGSVSTLKIQRTQQEDSAVYLCASSPRQGKLFFGEGSRLTVL.

The rearrangement links TRBV4-1 to TRBJ1-4, with D possibly TRBD1 on 5 matching bases. From germline, CDR1 is MGHRA and CDR2 YSYEKL. The CDR3 sequence is 16 residues long. Trimming left V 0 bases short and J 0 bases short, with 8 bases between. CDR3 region: CASSQEWGATNEKLFF. CDR3 nucleotides: TGCGCCAGCAGCCAAGAGTGGGGGGCAACTAATGAAAAACTGTTTTTT.

The V gene is TRBV6-6, the J gene TRBJ2-1; 11 nucleotides agree with TRBD2. Unmatched junction bases numbered 6, after V lost 7 bases and J lost 7 bases. The CDR3 contains 14 residues. The V gene's germline CDR1 is MNHNY and CDR2 SVGAGI (reference sequence). The CDR3 sequence: CASIRSGGENEQFF. The CDR3 nucleotides read TGTGCCAGCATACGTAGCGGGGGGGAAAATGAGCAGTTCTTC.

The V gene is TRBV20-1, the J gene TRBJ2-1; D call uncertain. Per the germline V gene, CDR1 is DFQATT and CDR2 is SNEGSKA (reference sequence). V lost 3 bases to trimming and J lost 2 bases, with 11 bases between them. CDR3 length: 14 amino acids. CDR3 sequence: CSASDSSTYNEQFF. The CDR3 bases are TGCAGTGCTAGTGATAGTTCTACCTACAATGAGCAGTTCTTC.

The chain has TRBV7-9 and TRBJ2-7, with TRBD2 matching over 8 bases. V lost 6 bases, J lost 0 bases, and 10 bases stayed unmatched. Germline V gene data show CDR1 as SEHNR and CDR2 as FQNEAQ (reference sequence). The CDR3 is 16 amino acids. The CDR3 protein is CASSSPRGAASYEQYF. The DNA for the CDR3 is TGTGCCAGCAGTAGCCCGCGGGGGGCGGCCTCCTACGAGCAGTACTTC.

J is TRBJ1-4 and V is TRBV4-1; tentatively, D is TRBD1 (6 bases). Germline values: CDR1 MGHRA, CDR2 YSYEKL. Trimming removed 3 bases at V and 3 bases at J, with 14 bases between. The CDR3 contains 16 residues. The DNA for the CDR3 is TGCGCCAGCAGCCAGCAAATCAGGGGACCTAATGAAAAACTGTTTTTT. Translated, it gives CASSQQIRGPNEKLFF.

The chain uses TRBV6-5 and TRBJ1-5; 7 bases match TRBD1. V was pared by 1 base and J by 6 bases, with 3 bases of the junction left unmatched. Per the germline V gene, CDR1 is MNHEY and CDR2 is SVGAGI. This CDR3 spans 14 amino acids. The CDR3 coding sequence is TGTGCCAGCAGTTACTTACAGGGGAGTCAGCCCCAGCATTTT. Translating it yields CASSYLQGSQPQHF.

A few counts support this clone. CDR3 sequence reads: CASSIAGGPYNEQFF. CDR3 DNA: TGTGCCAGCAGCATAGCGGGGGGGCCTTACAATGAGCAGTTCTTC. The chain couples TRBV5-4 to TRBJ2-1, with 11 bases lining up with TRBD2. The trim removed 4 bases at V and 4 bases at J, leaving 4 bases unmatched. Per the germline V gene, CDR1 is SGHNT and CDR2 is YYREEE (reference sequence). The CDR3 sequence is 15 residues long.

The chain uses TRBV9 and TRBJ2-2; D gene ambiguous. The CDR3 loop spans 13 amino acids. Germline values: CDR1 SGDLS, CDR2 YYNGEE. Trimming stripped 9 bases from V and 0 bases from J, with 9 bases between. CDR3 amino acids: CATDGANTGELFF. CDR3 bases: TGTGCCACCGACGGAGCGAACACCGGGGAGCTGTTTTTT.

Comments on this clone: At one boundary the junction diverges from the germline segment, which might be a read error. The chain employs TRBV5-6 and TRBJ1-2; 9 bases map to TRBD1. The CDR3 covers 14 residues. CDR1 SGHDT and CDR2 YYEEEE come from the germline V gene. The CDR3 here is CASSLGDRVYGHTF. CDR3 DNA: TGTGCCAGCAGCTTGGGGGACAGGGTCTATGGCCACACCTTC.

The V gene is TRBV10-3, the J gene TRBJ2-5; TRBD2 agrees at 8 bases. The J segment lost 5 bases and the V segment lost 0 bases, leaving 5 bases of the junction unmatched. The CDR3 length is 15 residues. Looked up from germline, CDR1 is ENHRY and CDR2 is SYGVKD. The CDR3 bases are TGTGCCATCAGTGAGTCCAGCGGGGGTGGGGAGACCCAGTACTTC. Amino acids: CAISESSGGGETQYF.

This chain uses TRBV5-1 with TRBJ2-5; D call uncertain. Trimming removed 0 bases at V and 1 base at J, with 10 bases between. CDR1 SGHRS and CDR2 YFSETQ come from the germline V gene. The CDR3 has 15 residues. The CDR3 region is CASSLAGAFQETQYF. The CDR3 DNA reads as TGCGCCAGCAGCTTGGCCGGAGCGTTCCAAGAGACCCAGTACTTC.

A remark on this clone: One end of the junction does not line up with germline, which may come from a read error. The chain joins TRBV10-3 to TRBJ2-2, with a weak D call TRBD1 (5 bases). The CDR3 consists of 12 residues. CDR1 and CDR2 (germline): ENHRY, SYGVKD. CDR3 residues: CALRVETGELFF. The CDR3, as DNA: TGTGCCCTCAGGGTGGAGACCGGGGAGCTGTTTTTT.